The 25 T cell receptor beta chains reported below all come from one sample, sequenced in a study of beta chain features in type 1 diabetes. No antigens are known for them. The study's findings and limits: Researchers report that Type 1 diabetes patients had moderately but significantly shorter TCRB CDR3s across all four CD4+ subsets.

Investigators reverse transcribed all isolated RNA, so they sequenced expressed TCRB transcripts. Sequencing was performed with immunoSEQ multiplex PCR; in TCRdb, only in-frame clones are kept and a portion is missing. The sample has about 160,000 clones; roughly 8% are singletons. Sequencing was performed on central memory CD4+ T cells from blood. Every receptor here comes from a man between 18 and 35 years old with type 1 diabetes.

The rearrangement joins TRBV19 to TRBJ2-6; 7 positions agree with TRBD1. CDR3 length: 17 amino acids. Trimming cost V 1 base and J 3 bases; bases outside gene matches: 6. Germline V gene sequence: CDR1 LNHDA, CDR2 SQIVND (reference sequence). In nucleotides, the CDR3 is TGTGCCAGTAGTATAGGAAAGGGGGCGAGTGGGGCCAACGTCCTGACTTTC. It yields the protein CASSIGKGASGANVLTF. Full variable domain (outside the CDR3, taken from reference TRBV19 and TRBJ2-6): DGGITQSPKYLFRKEGQNVTLSCEQNLNHDAMYWYRQDPGQGLRLIYYSQIVNDFQKGDIAEGYSVSREKKESFPLTVTSAQKNPTAFYLCASSIGKGASGANVLTFGAGSRLTVL.

The chain combines TRBV30 with TRBJ1-2, with D tentatively TRBD1 (6 bases). V gave up 4 bases and J gave up 5 bases, with 11 bases separating them. The CDR3 sequence is 12 residues long. Germline loops: CDR1 GTSNPN, CDR2 SVGIG (reference sequence). CDR3 protein: CAWTGGEYGYTF. In nucleotides, the CDR3 is TGTGCCTGGACGGGGGGCGAGTATGGCTACACCTTC.

This chain links TRBV6-1 with TRBJ1-5; D possibly corresponds to TRBD1 (6 bases). The CDR3 sequence is 15 residues long. In germline, CDR1 is MNHNS, CDR2 SASEGT. Trimming left V 8 bases short and J 1 base short, with 15 bases between. The DNA for the CDR3 is TGTGCCAGCCGCCCTACAGGGAGAAGCAATCAGCCCCAGCATTTT. The encoded protein is CASRPTGRSNQPQHF.

This clone was seen more than once but under ten times. V gene TRBV15 combines with J gene TRBJ2-1, with TRBD2 as a possible D gene (6 bases). The CDR3 sequence is 15 residues long. The germline V gene encodes CDR1 LNHNV and CDR2 YYDKDF (reference sequence). The V end lost 4 bases, the J end lost 5 bases, and 15 bases lay between the germline ends. The CDR3 sequence is CATSMGLGWDNEQFF. The CDR3 DNA reads as TGTGCCACCAGCATGGGACTGGGGTGGGACAATGAGCAGTTCTTC.

J is TRBJ2-6 and V is TRBV11-2, with D possibly being TRBD2 (5 bases). V was cut by 7 bases and J by 0 bases, with 16 bases left in between. Germline assignment: CDR1 SGHAT and CDR2 FQNNGV. CDR3 length equals 17 residues. CDR3 residues: CASTLGGISSGANVLTF. DNA for the CDR3: TGTGCCAGCACCCTAGGAGGCATCAGCTCTGGGGCCAACGTCCTGACTTTC.

The chain couples TRBV27 to TRBJ2-2; 7 bases are a match to TRBD2. The CDR3 totals 13 residues. From germline, CDR1 is MNHEY and CDR2 SMNVEV (reference sequence). V was pared by 6 bases and J by 6 bases, with 4 bases of the junction left unmatched. The CDR3: CASRNRGAGELFF. In nucleotides, the CDR3 is TGTGCCAGCAGAAACCGGGGGGCCGGGGAGCTGTTTTTT.

In its sample, this clone was seen once. J is TRBJ1-4 and V is TRBV2, with D tentatively TRBD1 (5 bases). The CDR3 length is 13 residues. Germline V gives CDR1 SNHLY, CDR2 FYNNEI. The V end was cut by 7 bases, the J end by 6 bases, with 12 bases between. The CDR3 coding sequence is TGTGCCAGCACCAGGGATTTTGATGAAAAACTGTTTTTT. This encodes CASTRDFDEKLFF.

V usage is TRBV5-6 and J usage is TRBJ2-3, with D possibly being TRBD1 (6 bases). The CDR3 is 17 residues long. Germline V gene lookup returns CDR1 SGHDT and CDR2 YYEEEE. V lost 3 bases and J lost 2, with 19 bases in between. The CDR3 spells CASSWGQEILLTDTQYF. The CDR3 nucleotides are TGTGCCAGCAGCTGGGGGCAGGAAATTCTACTCACAGATACGCAGTATTTT.

The V gene is TRBV5-1, the J gene TRBJ2-2; D uncertain. The V and J ends lost 0 bases and 0 bases respectively, with 9 bases between them. Germline V gene data show CDR1 as SGHRS and CDR2 as YFSETQ. The CDR3 extends over 16 amino acids. Here the CDR3 DNA reads TGCGCCAGCAGCTTGGCCTCGCAGGCGAACACCGGGGAGCTGTTTTTT. Protein product: CASSLASQANTGELFF.

This clone showed up just a few times. The V call is TRBV5-6, the J call TRBJ1-5, with 8 bases lining up with TRBD1. CDR1 is SGHDT, CDR2 YYEEEE, per germline. J gave up 6 bases and V 4 bases, and 6 bases lay outside the gene matches. The CDR3 has 14 amino acids. CDR3 bases: TGTGCCAGCAGCCAAGGACAGGGCGGTCAGCCCCAGCATTTT. Its translation is CASSQGQGGQPQHF.

Only a few counts were recorded for this clone. The chain uses TRBV18 and TRBJ1-2, with 8 bases lining up with TRBD1. CDR1 is KGHSH and CDR2 is LQKENI in the germline V gene. V lost 6 bases, J lost 8 bases, and 8 bases stayed unmatched. The CDR3 totals 13 residues. CDR3 in DNA: TGTGCCAGCTCTCAAGTCGACAGGGGCGGCTACACCTTC. Translating gives CASSQVDRGGYTF.

This clone was observed a few times. The chain joins TRBV6-5 to TRBJ2-4; 8 positions match TRBD1. This CDR3 has 14 residues. CDR1 is MNHEY, CDR2 SVGAGI, per germline. J gave up 6 bases and V 4 bases, and 5 bases lay outside the gene matches. The DNA for the CDR3 is TGTGCCAGCAGTTCCACCGGGACAGGAAACATTCAGTACTTC. The encoded protein is CASSSTGTGNIQYF.

This rearrangement joins TRBV6-6 to TRBJ1-2; 7 bases align to TRBD1. The CDR3 spans 13 residues. With V trimmed by 6 bases and J by 4 bases, 5 bases remained unmatched. From germline, CDR1 is MNHNY and CDR2 SVGAGI (reference sequence). In DNA form, the CDR3 reads TGTGCCAGCAGCTCCGGGACAGTCTATGGCTACACCTTC. It encodes CASSSGTVYGYTF.

This clone was picked up a small number of times. V is TRBV2 and J is TRBJ2-5; D is possibly TRBD2 (5 bases). The CDR3 contains 15 residues. Germline assignment: CDR1 SNHLY and CDR2 FYNNEI. V lost 6 bases and J 5 bases, leaving 19 bases between the germline ends. The CDR3 loop is CASRAPPGISETQYF. The CDR3 nucleotides read TGTGCCAGCAGAGCCCCTCCCGGGATTAGCGAGACCCAGTACTTC.

This clone came up a few times. This chain uses TRBV6-5 with TRBJ1-1; the D is unclear. V was trimmed by 6 bases and J by 4 bases, leaving 12 bases between them. The CDR3 contains 13 residues. CDR1 is MNHEY, CDR2 SVGAGI, per germline. CDR3 sequence reads: CASRRAPSTEAFF. Here the CDR3 DNA reads TGTGCCAGCAGGAGGGCGCCGAGCACTGAAGCTTTCTTT.

The chain employs TRBV30 and TRBJ1-1, with TRBD1 identical over 7 bases. Germline CDR1 reads GTSNPN; CDR2 reads SVGIG (reference sequence). There are 16 residues in the CDR3. V lost 3 bases to trimming and J lost 1 base; unmatched junction nucleotides: 11. CDR3 in amino acids: CAWSAISGGPNTEAFF. For the CDR3, the DNA is TGTGCCTGGAGCGCGATTTCAGGGGGTCCGAACACTGAAGCTTTCTTT. The full variable domain, its missing parts supplied by reference TRBV30 and TRBJ1-1, is SQTIHQWPATLVQPVGSPLSLECTVEGTSNPNLYWYRQAAGRGLQLLFYSVGIGQISSEVPQNLSASRPQDRQFILSSKKLLLSDSGFYLCAWSAISGGPNTEAFFGQGTRLTVV.

There are a few counts of this clone. A junction boundary mismatches the germline segment, possibly from a read error. The V gene is TRBV18, the J gene TRBJ2-3, with 7 bases identical to TRBD1. The CDR3 covers 15 residues. Germline lookup yields CDR1 KGHSH and CDR2 LQKENI. DNA of the CDR3: TGTGCCAGCTCACCGAGGCCAACCGGGACAGAGCCTTTGAATTTT. This gives the protein CASSPRPTGTEPLNF. Using reference TRBV18 and TRBJ2-3 for the parts outside the CDR3, the full variable domain is NAGVMQNPRHLVRRRGQEARLRCSPMKGHSHVYWYRQLPEEGLKFMVYLQKENIIDESGMPKERFSAEFPKEGPSILRIQQVVRGDSAAYFCASSPRPTGTEPLNFGPGTRLTVL.

This chain links TRBV30 with TRBJ1-2; D not resolved. Per the germline V gene, CDR1 is GTSNPN and CDR2 is SVGIG (reference sequence). This CDR3 has 10 amino acids. The CDR3 DNA sequence: TGTGCTGTGGGAGGAGATGGCTACACCTTC. This gives the protein CAVGGDGYTF.

In its sample, this clone was seen a few times. This chain joins TRBV2 and TRBJ1-2; TRBD1 is a possible D gene (5 bases). Trimming stripped 0 bases from V and 5 bases from J, with 10 bases between. Germline CDR1 is SNHLY and CDR2 is FYNNEI. This CDR3 comprises 14 residues. CDR3 sequence: CASSEALQGYGYTF. CDR3 sequence (DNA): TGTGCCAGCAGTGAAGCGCTTCAGGGTTATGGCTACACCTTC.

This clone was seen a few times. V usage is TRBV19 and J usage is TRBJ1-1; maybe TRBD1 (6 bases). This CDR3 is 13 amino acids long. The V and J ends lost 4 bases and 7 bases respectively, with 13 bases between them. The germline V gene has CDR1 LNHDA and CDR2 SQIVND (reference sequence). The CDR3 region is CASSTTGLHEAFF. In nucleotides, the CDR3 is TGTGCCAGTAGTACCACAGGGCTGCATGAAGCTTTCTTT.

The J gene is TRBJ1-5, the V gene TRBV29-1, with 7 bases aligning to TRBD1. V was clipped by 5 bases and J by 0 bases; unmatched bases: 7. Germline V gives CDR1 SQVTM, CDR2 ANQGSEA. The CDR3 loop spans 15 amino acids. CDR3 sequence (DNA): TGCAGCGTTACTACTCAGGGGGATAGCAATCAGCCCCAGCATTTT. Translation: CSVTTQGDSNQPQHF.

V is TRBV1 and J is TRBJ1-2. TRBV1 is classified as a pseudogene. CDR3 length: 13 amino acids. The DNA for the CDR3 is TGCACCAGCAGCCAAGAATCTATCCGTGGCTACACCTTC. This gives the protein CTSSQESIRGYTF.

This clone has just a few counts. The J gene is TRBJ1-4, the V gene TRBV29-1, with 8 positions matching TRBD1. In germline, CDR1 is SQVTM, CDR2 ANQGSEA. After removal of 2 bases from V and 7 bases from J, the junction contained 3 bases not matched to a gene. The CDR3 spans 13 residues. CDR3 nucleotides: TGCAGCGTTGAACAGGGGGCGGGTGAAAAACTGTTTTTT. This sequence encodes CSVEQGAGEKLFF.

The chain uses TRBV29-1 and TRBJ1-2; 8 bases agree with TRBD1. Germline CDR1 and CDR2: SQVTM and ANQGSEA. The CDR3 has 13 amino acids. The J segment lost 10 bases and the V segment lost 2 bases, leaving 9 bases of the junction unmatched. The DNA of the CDR3 is TGCAGCGTTGAACCTAAGGACAGGGAAGACTACACCTTC. It yields the protein CSVEPKDREDYTF.

V gene TRBV18 combines with J gene TRBJ1-1, with 8 bases identical to TRBD1. V was pared by 3 bases and J by 6 bases, with 6 bases of the junction left unmatched. The germline CDR1 and CDR2 sequences are KGHSH and LQKENI. The CDR3 totals 14 residues. The chain's CDR3 is CASSPDREGAEAFF. As DNA, the CDR3 is TGTGCCAGCTCACCGGACAGGGAAGGGGCTGAAGCTTTCTTT.